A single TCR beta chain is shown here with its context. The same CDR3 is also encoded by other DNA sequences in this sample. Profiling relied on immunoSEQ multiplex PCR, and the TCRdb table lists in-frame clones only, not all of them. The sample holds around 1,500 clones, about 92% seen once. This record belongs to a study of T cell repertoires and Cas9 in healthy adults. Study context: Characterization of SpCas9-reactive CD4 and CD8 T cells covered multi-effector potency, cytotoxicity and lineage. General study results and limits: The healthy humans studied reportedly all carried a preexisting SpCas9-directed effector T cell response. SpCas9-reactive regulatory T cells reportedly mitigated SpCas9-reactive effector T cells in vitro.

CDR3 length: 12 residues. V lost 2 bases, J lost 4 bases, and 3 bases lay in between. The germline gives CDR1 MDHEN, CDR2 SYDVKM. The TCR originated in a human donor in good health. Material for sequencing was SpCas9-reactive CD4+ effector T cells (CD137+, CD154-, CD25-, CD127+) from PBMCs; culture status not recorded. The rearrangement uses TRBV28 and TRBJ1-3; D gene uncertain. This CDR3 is CASSLRGNTIYF. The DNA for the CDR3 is TGTGCCAGCAGTTTAAGGGGAAACACCATATATTTT.